This T cell receptor beta chain comes out of a study of blood T cell repertoires in COVID-19. About the study: There were acute and convalescent COVID-19 samples, and they came from the United States, Italy and Spain. PBMCs, B-cell-depleted T cells, or T cells were the source of the cDNA or gDNA that made up the material.

V lost 6 bases and J lost 0; bases outside the gene matches: 14. The CDR3 runs 17 residues. Germline V gene sequence: CDR1 SGHTA, CDR2 FQGNSA. The protocol was immunoSEQ multiplex PCR, while the TCRdb copy is restricted to in-frame clones and leaves out a portion. The table has 310,000 or so clones, around 85% seen once; the top ten hold around 2.1%. The clonotype comes from a woman under 40 who had recovered from COVID-19. The material sequenced was peripheral blood. The chain joins TRBV7-2 to TRBJ2-7, with 7 bases matching TRBD1. The CDR3 DNA is TGTGCCAGCAGTCAACTCCAAGGACAGGCCTACTCCTACGAGCAGTACTTC. Protein sequence: CASSQLQGQAYSYEQYF.